The 27 T cell receptor beta chains reported below all come from one sample, sequenced in a study of regulatory T cells in long-lasting Graves disease. Arm-PCR of CDR3 regions and iRepertoire HTBI primers were the basis on which TCR beta libraries were built. TCRdb fed the multiplex PCR reads into MiXCR, producing one record per CDR3 protein. The sample consists of approximately 690,000 distinct CDR3 sequences, about 32% of them appearing once. The time point denotes: persistent/refractory GD, antithyroid drugs over 5 years with positive TRAb. Following extraction of RNA from PBMCs, that RNA was used to make the TCR library. Here the sequenced sample was peripheral blood mononuclear cells (PBMCs), taken when the disease was refractory, from a patient treated with antithyroid drugs. The origin of the receptors is a female donor with Graves disease.

This CDR3 reads CASSLEVLAGVTGELFF. CDR3 sequence (DNA): TGCGCCAGCAGCTTGGAAGTACTAGCGGGAGTCACCGGGGAGCTGTTTTTT. This chain links TRBV5-1 with TRBJ2-2, with TRBD2 matching 11 bases. Trimming took 0 bases from V and 4 from J; bases not matched to a gene: 5. This CDR3 is built from 17 residues. Germline CDR1 SGHRS, CDR2 YFSETQ. The variable domain in full, with the rest retrieved from reference TRBV5-1 and TRBJ2-2, is KAGVTQTPRYLIKTRGQQVTLSCSPISGHRSVSWYQQTPGQGLQFLFEYFSETQRNKGNFPGRFSGRQFSNSRSEMNVSTLELGDSALYLCASSLEVLAGVTGELFFGEGSRLTVL.

In this sample, this clonotype turned up a few times. The V call is TRBV5-1, the J call TRBJ2-2; TRBD1 is a possible D gene (5 bases). Germline CDR1 and CDR2: SGHRS and YFSETQ. V lost 3 bases and J lost 5, with 14 bases in between. The CDR3 is 15 residues long. CDR3 nucleotide sequence: TGCGCCAGCAGCTCAGCAGCAGGGAATACCGGGGAGCTGTTTTTT. This sequence encodes CASSSAAGNTGELFF.

This clonotype was counted only a few times. The rearrangement links TRBV7-2 to TRBJ2-7; 7 bases are shared with TRBD1. The trim removed 3 bases at V and 6 bases at J, leaving 8 bases unmatched. CDR1 and CDR2 from the germline V gene are SGHTA and FQGNSA. There are 14 residues in the CDR3. The CDR3 sequence: CASSFYEGAFEQYF. CDR3 bases: TGTGCCAGCAGCTTTTATGAGGGGGCGTTCGAGCAGTACTTC. Complete variable domain (other parts from reference TRBV7-2 and TRBJ2-7): GAGVSQSPSNKVTEKGKDVELRCDPISGHTALYWYRQSLGQGLEFLIYFQGNSAPDKSGLPSDRFSAERTGGSVSTLTIQRTQQEDSAVYLCASSFYEGAFEQYFGPGTRLTVT.

This clonotype was seen repeatedly, ten times or more. CDR3 nucleotides: TGCAGCGTACGACTGGACAGGAAGGCCTACGAGCAGTACTTC. Translated: CSVRLDRKAYEQYF. V and J are TRBV29-1 and TRBJ2-7; 7 bases match TRBD1. The germline CDR1 and CDR2 sequences are SQVTM and ANQGSEA. This CDR3 has 14 residues. The V segment lost 6 bases and the J segment 2 bases; nucleotides outside the gene matches: 10.

The rearrangement uses TRBV7-2 and TRBJ1-3; 9 bases are shared with TRBD1. Looked up from germline, CDR1 is SGHTA and CDR2 is FQGNSA. The CDR3 consists of 14 residues. V shed 5 bases and J 4 bases; nucleotides not matched to a gene: 3. The CDR3 DNA reads as TGTGCCAGCAGCCACAGGGGGCTGGGAAACACCATATATTTT. Encoded protein: CASSHRGLGNTIYF.

This clonotype was counted between two and nine times. The CDR3 coding sequence is TGTGCCAGCAGTGACTCCCCCGGACAGCAGCCCCAGCATTTT. This encodes CASSDSPGQQPQHF. This sequence joins TRBV6-1 and TRBJ1-5; TRBD1 is a possible D gene (6 bases). CDR3 size: 14 residues. V lost 3 bases and J lost 7, with 13 bases in between. In germline, CDR1 is MNHNS, CDR2 SASEGT.

The DNA for the CDR3 is TGCGCCAGCAGCCTAACAGGGTCCACTAATGAAAAACTGTTTTTT. It specifies CASSLTGSTNEKLFF. The rearrangement uses TRBV4-1 and TRBJ1-4, with a possible D match to TRBD1 (6 bases). This CDR3 has 15 residues. V was clipped by 4 bases and J by 2 bases, with 11 bases between them. CDR1 is MGHRA and CDR2 is YSYEKL in the germline V gene.

This clonotype appeared a few times. The chain has TRBV27 and TRBJ2-7; D might be TRBD1 (5 bases). Between the trimmed V and J ends, which lost 1 base and 7 bases, there was a span of 11 bases. Per germline, CDR1 MNHEY and CDR2 SMNVEV (reference sequence). The CDR3 runs to 13 residues. DNA of the CDR3: TGTGCCAGCAGTTTATTTGGGCAGGGAGAGCAGTACTTC. This gives the protein CASSLFGQGEQYF.

This clonotype appeared many times. CDR3 region: CASSLWGTSGLRETQYF. Here the CDR3 DNA reads TGTGCCAGCAGTTTATGGGGGACTAGCGGGTTGAGAGAGACCCAGTACTTC. The rearrangement joins TRBV28 to TRBJ2-5, with 12 bases fitting TRBD2. Unmatched junction bases numbered 6, after V lost 0 bases and J lost 4 bases. Per the germline V gene, CDR1 is MDHEN and CDR2 is SYDVKM. This CDR3 has 17 residues. The full variable domain, completed using reference TRBV28 and TRBJ2-5, is DVKVTQSSRYLVKRTGEKVFLECVQDMDHENMFWYRQDPGLGLRLIYFSYDVKMKEKGDIPEGYSVSREKKERFSLILESASTNQTSMYLCASSLWGTSGLRETQYFGPGTRLLVL.

The J gene is TRBJ1-2, the V gene TRBV12-3 or TRBV12-4; tentatively, D is TRBD1 (5 bases). The CDR3 is 12 amino acids. Trimming shortened V by 6 bases and J by 5 bases, and 10 bases separated the two germline ends. The CDR3 loop is CASRIRQYGYTF. The CDR3 DNA reads as TGTGCCAGCAGGATTAGACAGTATGGCTACACCTTC.

This clonotype was counted a few times. The gene calls are TRBV15 and TRBJ2-2; D is unresolved. The CDR3 length is 16 residues. Trimming took 3 bases from V and 1 from J, leaving 12 bases between them. Per germline, CDR1 LNHNV and CDR2 YYDKDF (reference sequence). The CDR3 DNA follows: TGTGCCACCAGCAGTTCTATGAGTGAGAACACCGGGGAGCTGTTTTTT. The encoded protein is CATSSSMSENTGELFF.

The chain links TRBV5-5 to TRBJ1-2; 7 positions agree with TRBD1. The junction had 11 bases not matched to a gene; V was cut back by 5 bases and J by 7 bases. The CDR3 sequence is 14 residues long. Germline assignment: CDR1 SGHKS and CDR2 YYEKEE (reference sequence). CDR3 protein: CASSRTGEPAGYTF. CDR3 sequence (DNA): TGTGCCAGCAGTAGAACAGGGGAACCGGCTGGCTACACCTTC.

J is TRBJ1-2 and V is TRBV6-1; D is possibly TRBD1 (6 bases). The CDR3 totals 13 residues. V lost 5 bases to trimming and J lost 6 bases, with 13 bases between them. Germline V lookup: CDR1 MNHNS, CDR2 SASEGT. The DNA for the CDR3 is TGTGCCAGCAGTCTACTAGACAGGAATGGCTACACCTTC. This codes for CASSLLDRNGYTF.

The chain joins TRBV29-1 to TRBJ2-6, with D uncertain. CDR1 is SQVTM, CDR2 ANQGSEA, per germline. This CDR3 is 19 amino acids long. The V gene lost 6 bases and the J gene lost 3 bases, with 27 bases spanning the gap. The CDR3 reads CSVGRDIGQREGGANVLTF. The CDR3 nucleotides are TGCAGCGTAGGAAGGGATATTGGGCAGCGTGAAGGTGGGGCCAACGTCCTGACTTTC.

The CDR3 coding sequence is TGTGCCAGCAGCTTTTGGGTCTCCACCGGGGAGCTGTTTTTT. The encoded protein is CASSFWVSTGELFF. The J gene is TRBJ2-2, the V gene TRBV7-9; D unclear. Germline CDR1 and CDR2: SEHNR and FQNEAQ (reference sequence). Trimming removed 3 bases at V and 4 bases at J, with 9 bases between. This CDR3 is built from 14 residues.

The CDR3 is CAIIFGTGVNQPQHF. CDR3 bases: TGTGCCATCATTTTCGGGACTGGTGTCAATCAGCCCCAGCATTTT. The V gene is TRBV6-1, the J gene TRBJ1-5; a possible D gene is TRBD1 (5 bases). The CDR3 is 15 residues long. Trimming left V 10 bases short and J 3 bases short, with 19 bases between. Germline CDR1 and CDR2: MNHNS and SASEGT.

This chain uses TRBV19 with TRBJ1-1, with D unclear. CDR3 size: 14 residues. Per the germline V gene, CDR1 is LNHDA and CDR2 is SQIVND (reference sequence). V gave up 3 bases and J gave up 0 bases, with 8 bases separating them. CDR3 sequence: CASSIGNLNTEAFF. The CDR3 DNA follows: TGTGCCAGTAGTATCGGGAACTTGAACACTGAAGCTTTCTTT.

J is TRBJ1-3 and V is TRBV29-1; TRBD1 matches at 7 bases. The V and J ends lost 7 bases and 3 bases, in that order; junction bases with no gene match: 6. The CDR3 length is 13 residues. Germline V CDR1 and CDR2: SQVTM, ANQGSEA. The CDR3 spells CSAGTDYGNTIYF. In DNA, the CDR3 is TGCAGCGCTGGGACAGATTATGGAAACACCATATATTTT. The full variable domain, completed using reference TRBV29-1 and TRBJ1-3, is SAVISQKPSRDICQRGTSLTIQCQVDSQVTMMFWYRQQPGQSLTLIATANQGSEATYESGFVIDKFPISRPNLTFSTLTVSNMSPEDSSIYLCSAGTDYGNTIYFGEGSWLTVV.

The chain joins TRBV6-1 to TRBJ2-7, with 10 nucleotides matching TRBD2. Germline assignment: CDR1 MNHNS and CDR2 SASEGT. V lost 4 bases, J lost 2 bases, and 2 bases stayed unmatched. The CDR3 loop spans 14 amino acids. CDR3 in amino acids: CASSGSGRPYEQYF. DNA of the CDR3: TGTGCCAGCAGTGGTAGCGGGAGGCCCTACGAGCAGTACTTC.

This clonotype is a singleton in its sample. The chain links TRBV5-6 to TRBJ2-7; a possible D gene is TRBD1 (5 bases). Per germline, CDR1 SGHDT and CDR2 YYEEEE. The CDR3 sequence is 14 residues long. Trimming pared 4 bases from V and 4 bases from J, leaving 15 bases between. CDR3 amino acids: CASSVRHRFYEQYF. The CDR3, as DNA: TGTGCCAGCAGCGTCCGGCACAGGTTTTACGAGCAGTACTTC.

The chain joins TRBV5-1 to TRBJ2-4, with a weak D call TRBD1 (5 bases). CDR1 is SGHRS, CDR2 YFSETQ, per germline. The CDR3 runs 14 residues. Trimming shortened V by 0 bases and J by 11 bases, and 15 bases separated the two germline ends. CDR3 nucleotides: TGCGCCAGCAGCTTGGGTATGGGGCCGCCATTTCAGTACTTC. As protein: CASSLGMGPPFQYF.

This clonotype was counted only a few times. V usage is TRBV25-1 and J usage is TRBJ1-2; 9 bases align to TRBD1. Germline trimming cut 4 bases from V and 2 bases from J; bases unmatched to any gene: 8. This CDR3 region has 16 residues. CDR1 and CDR2 (germline): MGHDK, SYGVNS. Here the CDR3 DNA reads TGTGCCAGCAGTGTACGAACAGGGGGCCCGAACTATGGCTACACCTTC. Its translation: CASSVRTGGPNYGYTF.

The genes are TRBV3-1 and TRBJ2-5, with 13 bases matching TRBD2. The CDR3 runs to 18 residues. V gave up 4 bases and J gave up 4 bases; unmatched junction bases: 12. Germline V gene sequence: CDR1 LGHDT, CDR2 YNNKEL (reference sequence). The DNA for the CDR3 is TGTGCCAGCAGCCTATGGATCACTAGCGGGAGGGCATCAGAGACCCAGTACTTC. It translates to CASSLWITSGRASETQYF.

This chain connects TRBV6-2 or TRBV6-3 to TRBJ2-5; TRBD1 matches 7 bases. The V segment lost 10 bases and the J segment 1 base; nucleotides outside the gene matches: 9. There are 14 residues in the CDR3. Germline CDR1 is MNHEY and CDR2 is SVGEGT. In DNA, the CDR3 is TGTGCCACGTTCCGGGACAGACGCCAAGAGACCCAGTACTTC. Protein sequence: CATFRDRRQETQYF.

V and J are TRBV5-5 and TRBJ2-2; D tentatively reads TRBD1 or TRBD2 (5 bases each). The CDR3 contains 23 residues. The V gene's germline CDR1 is SGHKS and CDR2 YYEKEE (reference sequence). Trimming removed 0 bases at V and 1 base at J, with 31 bases between. As DNA, the CDR3 is TGTGCCAGCAGCTTGGCCCCCTTGGGGCACCTCTGGTACGGAGAGGGGAACACCGGGGAGCTGTTTTTT. Encoded protein: CASSLAPLGHLWYGEGNTGELFF.

This clonotype has ten or more counts. CDR3 DNA sequence: TGTGCCTCCAGGACGAACACCGGGGAGCTGTTTTTT. Translating gives CASRTNTGELFF. The chain employs TRBV6-2 or TRBV6-3 and TRBJ2-2; D is unresolved. The CDR3 spans 12 residues. V lost 11 bases and J 0 bases, leaving 7 bases between the germline ends. The germline V gene encodes CDR1 MNHEY and CDR2 SVGEGT.

In this sample, this clonotype turned up a few times. This chain connects TRBV12-3 or TRBV12-4 to TRBJ1-2; a possible D gene is TRBD1 (6 bases). The CDR3 contains 14 residues. V lost 11 bases and J 2 bases, leaving 18 bases between the germline ends. In DNA, the CDR3 is TGTGCCGCAAGAGCGGGAGGGGGGAACTATGGCTACACCTTC. Its translation: CAARAGGGNYGYTF.